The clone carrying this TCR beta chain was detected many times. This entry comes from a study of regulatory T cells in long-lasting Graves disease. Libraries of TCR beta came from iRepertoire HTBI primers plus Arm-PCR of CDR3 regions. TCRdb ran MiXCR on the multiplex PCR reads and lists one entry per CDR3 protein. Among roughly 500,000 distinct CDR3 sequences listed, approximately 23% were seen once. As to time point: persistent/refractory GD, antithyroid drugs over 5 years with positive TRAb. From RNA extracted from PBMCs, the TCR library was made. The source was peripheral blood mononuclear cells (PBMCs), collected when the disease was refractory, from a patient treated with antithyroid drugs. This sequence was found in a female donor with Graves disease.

The CDR3: CASSYRQGSEKLFF. In DNA form, the CDR3 reads TGTGCCAGCAGTTACAGGCAGGGGAGTGAAAAACTGTTTTTT. The chain links TRBV6-5 to TRBJ1-4, with TRBD1 as a possible D gene (6 bases). Trimming took 2 bases from V and 7 from J, leaving 11 bases between them. CDR3 size: 14 residues. Germline CDR1 is MNHEY and CDR2 is SVGAGI.